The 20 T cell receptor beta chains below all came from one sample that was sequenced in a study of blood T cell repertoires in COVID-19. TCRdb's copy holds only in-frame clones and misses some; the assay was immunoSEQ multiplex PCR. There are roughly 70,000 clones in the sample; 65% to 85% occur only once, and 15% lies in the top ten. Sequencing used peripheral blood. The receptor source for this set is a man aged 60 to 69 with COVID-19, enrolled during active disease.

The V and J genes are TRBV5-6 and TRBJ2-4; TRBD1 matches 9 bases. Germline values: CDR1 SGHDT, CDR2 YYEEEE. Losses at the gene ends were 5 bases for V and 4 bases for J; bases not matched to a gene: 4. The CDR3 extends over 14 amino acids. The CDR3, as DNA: TGTGCCAGCAGGCTGGGACAGGGAAAAAACATTCAGTACTTC. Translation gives CASRLGQGKNIQYF. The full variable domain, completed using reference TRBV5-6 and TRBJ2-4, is DAGVTQSPTHLIKTRGQQVTLRCSPKSGHDTVSWYQQALGQGPQFIFQYYEEEERQRGNFPDRFSGHQFPNYSSELNVNALLLGDSALYLCASRLGQGKNIQYFGAGTRLSVL.

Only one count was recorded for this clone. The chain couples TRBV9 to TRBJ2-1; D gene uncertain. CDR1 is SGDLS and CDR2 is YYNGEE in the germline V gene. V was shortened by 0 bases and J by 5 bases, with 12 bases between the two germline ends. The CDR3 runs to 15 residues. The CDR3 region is CASSVGAGWDNEQFF. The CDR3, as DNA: TGTGCCAGCAGCGTAGGAGCCGGGTGGGACAATGAGCAGTTCTTC.

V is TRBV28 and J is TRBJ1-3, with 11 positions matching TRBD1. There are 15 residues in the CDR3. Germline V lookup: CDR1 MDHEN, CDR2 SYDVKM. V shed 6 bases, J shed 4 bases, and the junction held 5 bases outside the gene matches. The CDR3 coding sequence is TGTGCCAGCAGCGGACAGGGGGCTTCGGGAAACACCATATATTTT. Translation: CASSGQGASGNTIYF.

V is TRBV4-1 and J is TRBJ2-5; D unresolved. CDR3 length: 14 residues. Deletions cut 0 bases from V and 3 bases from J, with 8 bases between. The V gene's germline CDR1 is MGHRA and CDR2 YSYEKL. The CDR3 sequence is CASSQDWAKETQYF. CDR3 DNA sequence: TGCGCCAGCAGCCAAGATTGGGCAAAAGAGACCCAGTACTTC.

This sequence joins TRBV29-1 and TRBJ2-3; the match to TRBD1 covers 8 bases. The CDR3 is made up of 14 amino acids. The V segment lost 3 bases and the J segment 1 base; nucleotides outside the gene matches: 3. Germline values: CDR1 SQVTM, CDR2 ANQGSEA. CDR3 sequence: CSVEPGGRTDTQYF. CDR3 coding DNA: TGCAGCGTTGAGCCAGGGGGCCGCACAGATACGCAGTATTTT.

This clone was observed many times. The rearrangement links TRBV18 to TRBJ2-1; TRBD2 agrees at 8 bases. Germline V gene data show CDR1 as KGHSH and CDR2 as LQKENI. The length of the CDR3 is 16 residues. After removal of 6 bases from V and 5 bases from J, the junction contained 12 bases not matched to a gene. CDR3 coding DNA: TGTGCCAGCTCCCCTCTTCCTAGCGGGCCAGACAATGAGCAGTTCTTC. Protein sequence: CASSPLPSGPDNEQFF. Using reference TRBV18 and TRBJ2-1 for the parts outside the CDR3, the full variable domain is NAGVMQNPRHLVRRRGQEARLRCSPMKGHSHVYWYRQLPEEGLKFMVYLQKENIIDESGMPKERFSAEFPKEGPSILRIQQVVRGDSAAYFCASSPLPSGPDNEQFFGPGTRLTVL.

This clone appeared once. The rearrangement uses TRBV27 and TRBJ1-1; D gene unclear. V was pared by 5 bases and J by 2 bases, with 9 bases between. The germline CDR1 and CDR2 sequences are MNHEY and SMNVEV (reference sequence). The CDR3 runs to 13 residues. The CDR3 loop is CASSPTDNTEAFF. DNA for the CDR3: TGTGCCAGCAGTCCTACCGATAACACTGAAGCTTTCTTT.

This chain's CDR3 is CATSDYAGGGTDTQYF. In DNA form, the CDR3 reads TGTGCCACCAGTGATTATGCGGGAGGGGGAACAGATACGCAGTATTTT. J is TRBJ2-3 and V is TRBV24-1; 9 positions agree with TRBD2. Trimming took 2 bases from V and 3 from J; bases not matched to a gene: 5. This CDR3 contains 16 residues. Germline V gene sequence: CDR1 KGHDR, CDR2 SFDVKD.

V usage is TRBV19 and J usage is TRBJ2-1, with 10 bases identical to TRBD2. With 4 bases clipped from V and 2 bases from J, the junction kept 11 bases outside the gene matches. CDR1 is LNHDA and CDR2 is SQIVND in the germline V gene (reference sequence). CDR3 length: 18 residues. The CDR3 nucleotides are TGTGCCAGTAGTACCGGGACTAGCGCGAGGGTAACCTACAATGAGCAGTTCTTC. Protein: CASSTGTSARVTYNEQFF.

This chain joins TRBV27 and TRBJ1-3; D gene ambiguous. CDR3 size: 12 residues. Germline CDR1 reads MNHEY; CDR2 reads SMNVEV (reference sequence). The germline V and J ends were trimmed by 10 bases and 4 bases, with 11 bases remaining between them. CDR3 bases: TGTGCCACCCGATCGGGGGGAAACACCATATATTTT. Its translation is CATRSGGNTIYF.

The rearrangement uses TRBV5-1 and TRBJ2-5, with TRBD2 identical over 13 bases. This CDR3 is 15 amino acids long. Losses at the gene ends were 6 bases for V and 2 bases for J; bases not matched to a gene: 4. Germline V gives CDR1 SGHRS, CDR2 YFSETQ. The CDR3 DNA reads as TGCGCCAGCACCTCACTAGCGGGAGGGCAAGAGACCCAGTACTTC. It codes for CASTSLAGGQETQYF. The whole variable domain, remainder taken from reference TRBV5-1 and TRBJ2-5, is KAGVTQTPRYLIKTRGQQVTLSCSPISGHRSVSWYQQTPGQGLQFLFEYFSETQRNKGNFPGRFSGRQFSNSRSEMNVSTLELGDSALYLCASTSLAGGQETQYFGPGTRLLVL.

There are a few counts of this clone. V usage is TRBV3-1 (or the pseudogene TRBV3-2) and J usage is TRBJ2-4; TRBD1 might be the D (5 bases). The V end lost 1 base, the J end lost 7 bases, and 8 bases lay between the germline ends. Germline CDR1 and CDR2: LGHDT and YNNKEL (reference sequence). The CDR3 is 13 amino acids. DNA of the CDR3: TGTGCCAGCAGCCAAGGGGGCCGGAACATTCAGTACTTC. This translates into CASSQGGRNIQYF.

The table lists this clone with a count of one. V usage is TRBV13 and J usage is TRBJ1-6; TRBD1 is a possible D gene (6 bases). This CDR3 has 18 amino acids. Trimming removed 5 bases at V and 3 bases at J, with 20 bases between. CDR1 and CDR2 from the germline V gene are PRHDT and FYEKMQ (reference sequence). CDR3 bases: TGTGCCAGCAGCCCAAAGAGGCGGGGGGGCCTCTATAATTCACCCCTCCACTTT. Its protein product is CASSPKRRGGLYNSPLHF. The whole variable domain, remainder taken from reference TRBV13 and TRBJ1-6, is AAGVIQSPRHLIKEKRETATLKCYPIPRHDTVYWYQQGPGQDPQFLISFYEKMQSDKGSIPDRFSAQQFSDYHSELNMSSLELGDSALYFCASSPKRRGGLYNSPLHFGNGTRLTVT.

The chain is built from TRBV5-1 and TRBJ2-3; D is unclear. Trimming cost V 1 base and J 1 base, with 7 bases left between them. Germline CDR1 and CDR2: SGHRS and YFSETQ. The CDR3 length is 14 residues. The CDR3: CASSLYSGTDTQYF. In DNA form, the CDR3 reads TGCGCCAGCAGCTTGTATTCGGGCACAGATACGCAGTATTTT. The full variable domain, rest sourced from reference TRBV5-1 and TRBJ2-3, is KAGVTQTPRYLIKTRGQQVTLSCSPISGHRSVSWYQQTPGQGLQFLFEYFSETQRNKGNFPGRFSGRQFSNSRSEMNVSTLELGDSALYLCASSLYSGTDTQYFGPGTRLTVL.

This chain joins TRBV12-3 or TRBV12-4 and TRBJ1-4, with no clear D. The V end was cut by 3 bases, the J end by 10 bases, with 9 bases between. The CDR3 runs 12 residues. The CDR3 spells CASSFAVGKLFF. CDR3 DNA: TGTGCCAGCAGTTTTGCGGTCGGAAAACTGTTTTTT.

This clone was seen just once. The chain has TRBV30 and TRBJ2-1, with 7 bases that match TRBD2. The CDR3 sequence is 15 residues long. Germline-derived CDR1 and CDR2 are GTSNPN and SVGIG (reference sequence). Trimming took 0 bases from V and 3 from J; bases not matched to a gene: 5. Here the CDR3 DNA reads TGTGCCTGGAGTGTAACGGCGGGGGTCTACAATGAGCAGTTCTTC. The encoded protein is CAWSVTAGVYNEQFF.

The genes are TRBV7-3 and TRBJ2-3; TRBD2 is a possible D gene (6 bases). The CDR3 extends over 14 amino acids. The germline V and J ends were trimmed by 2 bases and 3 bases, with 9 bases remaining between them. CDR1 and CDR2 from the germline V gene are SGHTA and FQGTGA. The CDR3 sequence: CASSLGGNTDTQYF. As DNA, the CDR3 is TGTGCCAGCAGCTTAGGCGGGAATACAGATACGCAGTATTTT.

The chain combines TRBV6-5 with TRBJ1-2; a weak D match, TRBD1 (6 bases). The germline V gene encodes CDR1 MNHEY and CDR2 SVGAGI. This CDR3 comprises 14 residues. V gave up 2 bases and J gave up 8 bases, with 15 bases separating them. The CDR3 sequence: CASSYTGGGQGYTF. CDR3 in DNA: TGTGCCAGCAGTTACACTGGGGGGGGGCAGGGCTACACCTTC.

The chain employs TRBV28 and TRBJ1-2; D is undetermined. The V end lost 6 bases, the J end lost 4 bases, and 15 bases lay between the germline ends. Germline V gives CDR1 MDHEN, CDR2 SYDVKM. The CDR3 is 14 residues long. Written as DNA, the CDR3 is TGTGCCAGCAGCCCAGGAGGAGGGCTCTATGGCTACACCTTC. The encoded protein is CASSPGGGLYGYTF.

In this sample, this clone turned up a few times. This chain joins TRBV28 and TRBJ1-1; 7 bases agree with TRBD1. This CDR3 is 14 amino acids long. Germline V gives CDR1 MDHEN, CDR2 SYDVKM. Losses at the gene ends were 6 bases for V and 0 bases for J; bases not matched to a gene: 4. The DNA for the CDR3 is TGTGCCAGCAGCCTCACAGGGGTGAACACTGAAGCTTTCTTT. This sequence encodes CASSLTGVNTEAFF. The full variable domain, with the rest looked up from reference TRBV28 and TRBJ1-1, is DVKVTQSSRYLVKRTGEKVFLECVQDMDHENMFWYRQDPGLGLRLIYFSYDVKMKEKGDIPEGYSVSREKKERFSLILESASTNQTSMYLCASSLTGVNTEAFFGQGTRLTVV.